This T cell receptor (beta chain) was recorded in a study of CD8 T cells in ankylosing spondylitis. TCRdb recomputed calls from the 5' RACE reads with MiXCR, one row per CDR3 protein. The table has roughly 180,000 distinct CDR3 sequences, 10% to 15% seen once; the top ten hold more than 15%. The V end was cut by 4 bases, the J end by 4 bases, with 5 bases between. The CDR3 covers 12 residues. At least ten counts were recorded for this clonotype. This clonotype was sampled from a male donor with ankylosing spondylitis or in good health (not recorded which). The chain is built from TRBV12-3 or TRBV12-4 and TRBJ1-5; D unresolved. The sample comprised blood, either unsorted or a sorted T cell fraction (not recorded which). DNA for the CDR3: TGTGCCAGCAGTTGGGCGAATCAGCCCCAGCATTTT. Translation: CASSWANQPQHF.